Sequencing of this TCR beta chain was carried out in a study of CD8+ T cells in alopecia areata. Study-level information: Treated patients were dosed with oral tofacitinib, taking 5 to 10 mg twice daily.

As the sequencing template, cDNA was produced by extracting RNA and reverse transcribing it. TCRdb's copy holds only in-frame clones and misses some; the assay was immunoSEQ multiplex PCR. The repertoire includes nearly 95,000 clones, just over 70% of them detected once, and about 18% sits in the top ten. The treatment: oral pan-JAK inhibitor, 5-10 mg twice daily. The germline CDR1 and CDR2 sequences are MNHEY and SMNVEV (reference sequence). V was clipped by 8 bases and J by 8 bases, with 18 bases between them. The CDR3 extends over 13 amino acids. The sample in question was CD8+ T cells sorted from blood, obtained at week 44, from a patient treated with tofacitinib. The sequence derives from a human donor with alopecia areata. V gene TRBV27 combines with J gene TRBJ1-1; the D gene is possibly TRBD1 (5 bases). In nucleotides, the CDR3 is TGTGCCAGCCTGGGGGTGGGGGAATCGGAAGCTTTCTTT. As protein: CASLGVGESEAFF.